These T cell receptor beta chains were read from a single sample in a study of a mutant IDH1 vaccine in newly diagnosed glioma. The data were produced by immunoSEQ multiplex PCR, yet TCRdb's version contains in-frame clones alone and is incomplete. The sample lists 53,000 or so clones; about three quarters were seen once. These receptors' targets are unknown. The sample in question was PBMCs, obtained from a glioma patient whose treatment included an IDH1 peptide vaccine. The receptor set was obtained from a man over 45 with glioma. Each CDR3 is given with its conserved first and last residue. Each record gives: D gene, J gene, clone size, V gene, CDR3 DNA, CDR3 protein. D genes are given only for firm matches. Clone size appears in some rows only: once, few, many, or a class for an expanded clone.

TRBD1	TRBJ2-7	-	TRBV6-5	TGTGCCAGCAGCTGGACAGGGGGCCCCTACGAGCAGTACTTC	CASSWTGGPYEQYF
-	TRBJ1-1	once	TRBV2	TGTGCCAGCTCCCGAACCAATAAGAACACTGAAGCTTTCTTT	CASSRTNKNTEAFF
-	TRBJ2-1	-	TRBV5-4	TGTGCCAGCAGCTTAGAAGGGGGGGCCTTGAATGAGCAGTTCTTC	CASSLEGGALNEQFF
TRBD1	TRBJ2-7	-	TRBV15	TGTGCCACCAGCAGAGACCCCGGGGGGACAGGGGCCTACGAGCAGTACTTC	CATSRDPGGTGAYEQYF
-	TRBJ2-1	-	TRBV7-2	TGTGCCAGCAGCTTAGGGCCAAGCTCCTACAATGAGCAGTTCTTC	CASSLGPSSYNEQFF
-	TRBJ1-5	-	TRBV6-1	TGTGCCAGCAGGCCAGGGAATCAGCCCCAGCATTTT	CASRPGNQPQHF
TRBD2	TRBJ2-1	-	TRBV10-3	TGTGCCATCTGGGCGGGGGGACGCTCCTACAATGAGCAGTTCTTC	CAIWAGGRSYNEQFF
-	TRBJ1-1	-	TRBV10-3	TGTGCCATCAGTGAGAGTCAGGGTATTGACACTGAAGCTTTCTTT	CAISESQGIDTEAFF
TRBD1	TRBJ1-2	-	TRBV5-4	TGTGCCACAGCATGGGACAGGGGAAATGGCTACACCTTC	CATAWDRGNGYTF
TRBD2	TRBJ2-1	-	TRBV7-9	TGTGCCAGCAGCTTAAGCGGGGGGTACAATGAGCAGTTCTTC	CASSLSGGYNEQFF
-	TRBJ2-7	-	TRBV6-4	TGTGCCAGCAGTGACTCGTCGGCGGGGGCCACCCAGTACTTC	CASSDSSAGATQYF
-	TRBJ1-2	once	TRBV6-6	TGTGCCAGCACCCGGGGAACGTCTCCCTATGGCTACACCTTC	CASTRGTSPYGYTF
-	TRBJ2-3	-	TRBV30	TGTGCCTGGAGTGTCGGAGGCCTGGATACGCAGTATTTT	CAWSVGGLDTQYF
-	TRBJ1-1	few	TRBV27	TGTGCCAGCAGTTTAGTGGGGTACACTGAAGCTTTCTTT	CASSLVGYTEAFF
TRBD2	TRBJ2-3	-	TRBV7-3	TGTGCCAGCAGCTTACTGGGCGGGGGGGCAGATACGCAGTATTTT	CASSLLGGGADTQYF
TRBD1	TRBJ1-1	once	TRBV6-6	TGTGCCAGCAGTTCGTCGACAGGGGCGAACACTGAAGCTTTCTTT	CASSSSTGANTEAFF
-	TRBJ1-1	-	TRBV5-1	TGCGCCAGCAGCTTGGCTGGGCAGGGGACTGAAGCTTTCTTT	CASSLAGQGTEAFF